The 26 T cell receptor beta chains below all came from one sample that was sequenced in a study of T cells after yellow fever vaccination. TCRdb re-called the 5' RACE reads with MiXCR, one entry per CDR3 protein. Among approximately 260,000 distinct CDR3 sequences listed, about an eighth were seen once. The sequencing used CD4+ T cells sorted from PBMCs, collected 45 days after the yellow fever booster vaccination. The receptors derive from a man in his thirties or forties who received the YFV17D yellow fever vaccine.

This clonotype appeared a few times. This chain uses TRBV15 with TRBJ2-3; TRBD2 agrees at 7 bases. J gave up 4 bases and V 3 bases, and 7 bases lay outside the gene matches. The germline CDR1 and CDR2 sequences are LNHNV and YYDKDF (reference sequence). This CDR3 region has 15 residues. The CDR3 bases are TGTGCCACCAGCAGGAGCGGGATAGGTTCAGATACGCAGTATTTT. Encoded protein: CATSRSGIGSDTQYF.

This sequence joins TRBV12-3 or TRBV12-4 and TRBJ2-7, with D perhaps TRBD2 (6 bases). The CDR3 loop spans 14 amino acids. Trimming removed 7 bases from V and 3 bases from J, with 16 bases in between. The CDR3 loop reads CASTVGGGIYEQYF. DNA for the CDR3: TGTGCCAGCACAGTGGGTGGCGGGATCTACGAGCAGTACTTC.

The table lists this clonotype with a count of one. For the CDR3, the DNA is TGTGCCAGCAGCCAGGACAGGGGACAGTTTTACTCCACCGGGGAGCTGTTTTTT. Its protein is CASSQDRGQFYSTGELFF. The chain is built from TRBV11-1 and TRBJ2-2; TRBD1 matches at 9 bases. Trimming at V came to 5 bases and at J to 4 bases, leaving 14 bases not matched to a gene. Germline V gene lookup returns CDR1 SGHAT and CDR2 FQDESV (reference sequence). This CDR3 has 18 residues.

This clonotype was detected only a few times. At one end the junction does not follow the germline gene, possibly because of a read error. The chain employs TRBV12-3 or TRBV12-4 and TRBJ2-6, with D maybe TRBD2 (6 bases). This CDR3 spans 19 amino acids. The CDR3 protein is CARSLSWGEESSGANVLTF. Written as DNA, the CDR3 is TGTGCCCGCAGTTTAAGTTGGGGGGAGGAGAGCTCTGGGGCCAACGTCCTGACTTTC.

This clonotype has more than one count but fewer than ten. The chain couples TRBV7-9 to TRBJ1-4; D gene ambiguous. Germline lookup yields CDR1 SEHNR and CDR2 FQNEAQ (reference sequence). The ends were cut back, 5 bases at V and 12 bases at J, with 16 bases in the middle. The CDR3 contains 13 residues. This CDR3 is CASSPIEWGELFF. In DNA, the CDR3 is TGTGCCAGCAGCCCCATTGAGTGGGGTGAACTGTTTTTT.

This clonotype was seen at least ten times. The V gene is TRBV4-3, the J gene TRBJ2-1; D is unclear. V lost 0 bases and J 4 bases, leaving 1 base between the germline ends. The germline V gene has CDR1 LGHNA and CDR2 YSLEER. This CDR3 comprises 12 residues. DNA for the CDR3: TGCGCCAGCAGCCAAGATTACAATGAGCAGTTCTTC. Its protein product is CASSQDYNEQFF.

This clonotype was seen ten or more times. The rearrangement uses TRBV20-1 and TRBJ2-3, with a weak D call TRBD1 (8 bases). The CDR3 extends over 14 amino acids. The ends were cut back, 6 bases at V and 3 bases at J, with 16 bases in the middle. Per germline, CDR1 DFQATT and CDR2 SNEGSKA (reference sequence). As DNA, the CDR3 is TGCAGTGCGACCGGACAGGGAGGGACAGATACGCAGTATTTT. This sequence encodes CSATGQGGTDTQYF.

The V gene is TRBV4-2, the J gene TRBJ1-2; no clear D gene. Germline V gene data show CDR1 as LGHNA and CDR2 as YNFKEQ. V gave up 3 bases and J gave up 8 bases, with 7 bases separating them. This CDR3 region has 11 residues. This chain's CDR3 is CASSHAGGYTF. CDR3 coding DNA: TGTGCCAGCAGCCACGCTGGCGGCTACACCTTC.

Only a few counts were recorded for this clonotype. The chain is built from TRBV15 and TRBJ1-1, with D hard to call. Trimming removed 1 base at V and 2 bases at J, with 8 bases between. Germline values: CDR1 LNHNV, CDR2 YYDKDF (reference sequence). This CDR3 spans 14 amino acids. Written as DNA, the CDR3 is TGTGCCACCAGCAGAGTGGAGGTAAACACTGAAGCTTTCTTT. Translating it yields CATSRVEVNTEAFF.

The V gene is TRBV18, the J gene TRBJ1-3, with 7 bases lining up with TRBD1. Looked up from germline, CDR1 is KGHSH and CDR2 is LQKENI. The CDR3 is made up of 14 amino acids. J gave up 6 bases and V 5 bases, and 7 bases lay outside the gene matches. The CDR3 sequence: CASSTSTGLNTIYF. CDR3 bases: TGTGCCAGCTCAACATCGACAGGGTTAAACACCATATATTTT.

This chain links TRBV15 with TRBJ1-5, with D unclear. Germline CDR1 reads LNHNV; CDR2 reads YYDKDF (reference sequence). CDR3 length: 12 amino acids. The ends were cut back, 8 bases at V and 2 bases at J, with 7 bases in the middle. CDR3 residues: CATGRGNQPQHF. CDR3 DNA sequence: TGTGCCACCGGTCGGGGCAATCAGCCCCAGCATTTT.

This clonotype was picked up a small number of times. The V and J genes are TRBV12-3 or TRBV12-4 and TRBJ2-7, with D perhaps TRBD1 (6 bases). The CDR3 has 13 residues. Trimming pared 5 bases from V and 6 bases from J, leaving 14 bases between. CDR3: CASSRTVRSEQYF. CDR3 bases: TGTGCCAGCAGTCGGACAGTTAGGAGCGAGCAGTACTTC.

Of note for this clonotype: This may stem from a read error, because a much larger clone lies one nucleotide away. V usage is TRBV7-6 and J usage is TRBJ2-3, with unresolved D. Trimming cost V 1 base and J 2 bases, with 4 bases left between them. CDR1 and CDR2 (germline): SGHVS, FNYEAQ. The CDR3 is 13 residues long. The CDR3 DNA follows: TGTGCCAGCAGCTTAGTCGACACAGATACGCAGTATTTT. This encodes CASSLVDTDTQYF. The variable domain in full, with the rest retrieved from reference TRBV7-6 and TRBJ2-3, is GAGVSQSPRYKVTKRGQDVALRCDPISGHVSLYWYRQALGQGPEFLTYFNYEAQQDKSGLPNDRFSAERPEGSISTLTIQRTEQRDSAMYRCASSLVDTDTQYFGPGTRLTVL.

This clonotype was detected only a few times. V gene TRBV7-4 combines with J gene TRBJ2-5, with 9 bases that match TRBD2. The CDR3 runs to 17 residues. Germline loops: CDR1 SGHVT, CDR2 SQSDAQ. The junction had 9 bases not matched to a gene; V was cut back by 3 bases and J by 1 base. The DNA for the CDR3 is TGTGCCAGCAGCTTCTCCGGGACTAGCTCCCTCCAAGAGACCCAGTACTTC. Protein product: CASSFSGTSSLQETQYF.

This clonotype was found a few times. V is TRBV20-1 and J is TRBJ2-7; 8 bases are shared with TRBD1. V gave up 6 bases and J gave up 0 bases; unmatched junction bases: 13. The CDR3 totals 16 residues. CDR1 is DFQATT, CDR2 SNEGSKA, per germline (reference sequence). The chain's CDR3 is CSAPLQQGGHSYEQYF. As DNA, the CDR3 is TGCAGTGCCCCTCTACAACAGGGGGGTCACTCCTACGAGCAGTACTTC.

This rearrangement joins TRBV12-1 to TRBJ1-3; the table's D gene call, TRBD1, was not cross checked with the DNA. TRBV12-1 represents a pseudogene. The CDR3 contains 14 residues. Written as DNA, the CDR3 is TGTGCCATGAGCCCTGGGCTGCTTTCCAGCACCATATATTTT. This gives the protein CAMSPGLLSSTIYF.

V and J are TRBV7-2 and TRBJ2-3; 7 bases align to TRBD2. V lost 6 bases and J lost 4; bases outside the gene matches: 10. Germline V gene data show CDR1 as SGHTA and CDR2 as FQGNSA. The CDR3 covers 15 residues. CDR3 loop: CASSYWREISDTQYF. The CDR3, as DNA: TGTGCCAGCAGTTACTGGCGGGAGATTTCAGATACGCAGTATTTT.

The chain carries TRBV6-2 or TRBV6-3 and TRBJ1-1; D is unresolved. The CDR3 contains 14 residues. With 0 bases removed from V and 2 bases from J, the gap between germline ends came to 7 bases. Germline CDR1 reads MNHEY; CDR2 reads SVGEGT. The CDR3 loop is CASSYSAGNTEAFF. CDR3 nucleotides: TGTGCCAGCAGTTACTCGGCCGGAAACACTGAAGCTTTCTTT.

V is TRBV7-2 and J is TRBJ2-5, with D possibly matching TRBD1 (6 bases). Germline V gene lookup returns CDR1 SGHTA and CDR2 FQGNSA. The CDR3 loop spans 13 amino acids. Trimming cost V 6 bases and J 10 bases, with 18 bases left between them. CDR3 in DNA: TGTGCCAGCAGTCAAGAGATGTTGGACAGCCAGTACTTC. This translates into CASSQEMLDSQYF.

The chain combines TRBV20-1 with TRBJ2-3, with D unresolved. Germline loops: CDR1 DFQATT, CDR2 SNEGSKA (reference sequence). V was shortened by 2 bases and J by 7 bases, with 7 bases between the two germline ends. The CDR3 has 11 amino acids. The DNA for the CDR3 is TGCAGTGCTAGACTAGAGAATACGCAGTATTTT. Translating it yields CSARLENTQYF.

This clonotype was counted at least ten times. CDR3: CASREGLAGQETQYF. In DNA, the CDR3 is TGTGCCAGCAGGGAGGGACTAGCGGGACAAGAGACCCAGTACTTC. The rearrangement links TRBV12-3 or TRBV12-4 to TRBJ2-5; 13 bases fit TRBD2. This CDR3 region has 15 residues. V lost 6 bases to trimming and J lost 2 bases; unmatched junction nucleotides: 3.

This clonotype was observed a handful of times. The chain employs TRBV7-2 and TRBJ2-1, with D perhaps matching TRBD2 (6 bases). From germline, CDR1 is SGHTA and CDR2 FQGNSA. The CDR3 length is 13 residues. Trimming pared 4 bases from V and 6 bases from J, leaving 10 bases between. The CDR3 sequence is CASSSLGGNEQFF. The CDR3 DNA is TGTGCCAGCAGCTCCCTGGGGGGCAATGAGCAGTTCTTC.

The CDR3 here is CASSYGRGTDTQYF. CDR3 DNA sequence: TGTGCCAGCAGTTACGGGAGAGGCACAGATACGCAGTATTTT. The V and J genes are TRBV6-5 and TRBJ2-3, with a possible D match to TRBD2 (5 bases). The germline V and J ends were trimmed by 2 bases and 1 base, with 7 bases remaining between them. The CDR3 has 14 amino acids. Germline-derived CDR1 and CDR2 are MNHEY and SVGAGI.

This sequence joins TRBV5-6 and TRBJ2-3; possibly TRBD1 for D (6 bases). CDR3 length: 14 residues. Germline CDR1 reads SGHDT; CDR2 reads YYEEEE. Between the trimmed V and J ends, which lost 4 bases and 6 bases, there was a span of 15 bases. The CDR3 spells CASSEWGQLDTQYF. Written as DNA, the CDR3 is TGTGCCAGCAGCGAATGGGGGCAGCTCGATACGCAGTATTTT.

This rearrangement joins TRBV14 to TRBJ2-1; no clear D gene. V lost 1 base to trimming and J lost 8 bases, with 12 bases between them. This CDR3 spans 14 amino acids. Germline values: CDR1 SGHDN, CDR2 FVKESK. CDR3 DNA: TGTGCCAGCAGCCAAGGGGTGTGGCCCTATGAGCAGTTCTTC. Translated: CASSQGVWPYEQFF.

This clonotype came up a few times. The rearrangement uses TRBV20-1 and TRBJ1-1; perhaps TRBD1 as D (6 bases). Germline V CDR1 and CDR2: DFQATT, SNEGSKA (reference sequence). The CDR3 runs 15 residues. The V gene lost 1 base and the J gene lost 5 bases, with 17 bases spanning the gap. CDR3 amino acids: CSARVIAQGRTEAFF. The CDR3 bases are TGCAGTGCTAGAGTGATTGCACAGGGAAGAACTGAAGCTTTCTTT.